The source of this T cell receptor (beta chain) is a study of cytomegalovirus exposure and HLA in healthy donors. Profiled with immunoSEQ multiplex PCR; TCRdb holds only in-frame clones, not every one. The sample records about 360,000 clones, roughly 85% being singletons. Sequencing used PBMCs. The TCR originated in a woman aged 18-29 years in good health and CMV-seronegative.

In nucleotides, the CDR3 is TGTGCCAGCAGTTTATCAGCAGGGGACACTGAAGCTTTCTTT. Its translation: CASSLSAGDTEAFF. The chain couples TRBV27 to TRBJ1-1; possible D gene TRBD1, 6 bases. The CDR3 sequence is 14 residues long. From germline, CDR1 is MNHEY and CDR2 SMNVEV (reference sequence). The V end was cut by 0 bases, the J end by 3 bases, with 8 bases between.